The rows below give T cell receptor beta chains drawn from one sample of a study of CD8 T cells in ankylosing spondylitis. TCRdb ran MiXCR on the 5' RACE reads and lists one entry per CDR3 protein. The sample yields about 300,000 distinct CDR3 sequences, around 10% seen once. The sequenced sample consisted of blood, either unsorted or a sorted T cell fraction (not recorded which). The receptor set was obtained from a female donor with ankylosing spondylitis or in good health (not recorded which). CDR3s include the opening cysteine and the closing phenylalanine or tryptophan. Fields, in order: D gene, V gene, clone size, J gene, CDR3 DNA, CDR3 protein. D genes are given only for firm matches. The size field is filled for only some rows; it gives once, few, many or a size class.

NA,TRBV7-9,NA,TRBJ2-2,TGTGCCAGCAGCCCGGGACCGCTCGAGCTGTTTTTT,CASSPGPLELFF
TRBD1,TRBV5-1,few,TRBJ1-5,TGCGCCAGCAGCTTGGGGGATGGGACAGGGAGGAATCAGCCCCAGCATTTT,CASSLGDGTGRNQPQHF
NA,TRBV11-2,many,TRBJ2-3,TGTGCCAGCAGCTTAGATCTGGCAGTTGGAGATACGCAGTATTTT,CASSLDLAVGDTQYF
NA,TRBV20-1,many,TRBJ1-6,TGCAGTGCCAGGGAGGACAGCTATAATTCACCCCTCCACTTT,CSAREDSYNSPLHF
TRBD1,TRBV7-2,few,TRBJ2-7,TGTGCCAGCAGCTATACTGGACAGGTCATATACGAGCAGTACTTC,CASSYTGQVIYEQYF
TRBD2,TRBV6-1,many,TRBJ2-1,TGTGCCAGCAGTAAGCGGGGGAGCTCCTACAATGAGCAGTTCTTC,CASSKRGSSYNEQFF
NA,TRBV20-1,many,TRBJ1-3,TGCAGTGCTAGAGATCTTACAGTTGGAAACACCATATATTTT,CSARDLTVGNTIYF
NA,TRBV7-9,few,TRBJ2-7,TGTGCCAGCAGTGGGCTCCCGAGGCCCTACGAGCAGTACTTC,CASSGLPRPYEQYF
TRBD2,TRBV20-1,many,TRBJ2-7,TGCAGTGCTAGAGAGCCCCGTAGCGGGAGGAGCGAGCAGTACTTC,CSAREPRSGRSEQYF
NA,TRBV20-1,many,TRBJ1-5,TGCAGTGCTAGAGATGAGCTGGGAGCCGCAAGGAAAGTTCGGCCCCAGCATTTT,CSARDELGAARKVRPQHF
NA,TRBV7-9,many,TRBJ1-4,TGTGCCAGCACCCGCGGACGGACACACAATGAAAAACTGTTTTTT,CASTRGRTHNEKLFF
TRBD1,TRBV5-1,many,TRBJ2-1,TGCGCCAGCAGCCCCAGTGGGACAGGGGGCTCTAATGAGCAGTTCTTC,CASSPSGTGGSNEQFF
NA,TRBV12-3/TRBV12-4,many,TRBJ1-5,TGTGCCAGCAGTTTGCTGGTAGATCAGCCCCAGCATTTT,CASSLLVDQPQHF
TRBD1,TRBV7-2,few,TRBJ1-5,TGTGCCAGCAGCTTCGGACAGGGGGTTCAGCCCCAGCATTTT,CASSFGQGVQPQHF
TRBD1,TRBV28,many,TRBJ2-5,TGTGCCAGCAGTATCGCAGGGGGTAGCGAGACCCAGTACTTC,CASSIAGGSETQYF
NA,TRBV20-1,many,TRBJ1-1,TGCAGTGCCCTAGGTCCGAACGCTGAAGCTTTT,CSALGPNAEAF
NA,TRBV7-2,many,TRBJ2-1,TGTGCCAGCAGAGTCCGCAGGGGAGTTGGATCCTACAATGAGCAGTTCTTC,CASRVRRGVGSYNEQFF
TRBD2,TRBV20-1,many,TRBJ2-5,TGCAGTGCCCTGACTAGCGGGAGATCTCTGGAGACCCAGTACTTC,CSALTSGRSLETQYF
TRBD1,TRBV12-3/TRBV12-4,many,TRBJ1-2,TGTGCCAGCAGTTGGACTACAGGGGACTATGGCTACACCTTC,CASSWTTGDYGYTF
NA,TRBV7-3,few,TRBJ2-7,TGTGCCAGCAGCTTAAAGGCAGCTTCCTACGAGCAGTACTTC,CASSLKAASYEQYF
TRBD2,TRBV7-2,many,TRBJ2-2,TGTGCCAGCAGCTTAGTGGCGGGAGTGGAGACCGGGGAGCTGTTTTTT,CASSLVAGVETGELFF
TRBD2,TRBV27,NA,TRBJ2-2,TGTGCCAGCAGTGCCAGACTAGCGGGTTGGGGGGAGCTGTTTTTT,CASSARLAGWGELFF
NA,TRBV20-1,many,TRBJ1-6,TGCAGTGCTAGAGGGCCGATTAATTCACCCCTCCACTTT,CSARGPINSPLHF
NA,TRBV7-9,many,TRBJ2-1,TGTGCCAGCAGCTTAATTAGGGGGAACAATGAGCAGTTCTTC,CASSLIRGNNEQFF
NA,TRBV20-1,few,TRBJ1-2,TGCAGTGCTAGATGGCAGGATCACGGCTACACCTTC,CSARWQDHGYTF
TRBD2,TRBV20-1,NA,TRBJ2-7,TGCAGTGCTAGAAATAGCGGGGTCTACGAGCAGTACTTC,CSARNSGVYEQYF
TRBD2,TRBV10-1,many,TRBJ2-1,TGCGCCAGCAGTGATATGGCTAGCGGGGGCATCTACAATGAGCAGTTCTTC,CASSDMASGGIYNEQFF
NA,TRBV7-6,many,TRBJ1-1,TGTGCCAGCAGCCTGGAGGTGTACACTGAAGCTTTCTTT,CASSLEVYTEAFF
NA,TRBV6-5,many,TRBJ1-1,TGTGCCAGCAGTTACACAACCTGGGGAGATACTGAAGCTTTCTTT,CASSYTTWGDTEAFF
NA,TRBV20-1,many,TRBJ2-1,TGCAGTGCTAGAGCTGGGCCTTTCAATGAGCAGTTCTTC,CSARAGPFNEQFF
TRBD2,TRBV5-1,many,TRBJ2-1,TGCGCCAGCAGCCCGTTTAGCGGGGGGTCCTACAATGAGCAGTTCTTC,CASSPFSGGSYNEQFF